The sequence of this TCR beta chain was determined in a study of T cells after yellow fever vaccination. Concerning this clonotype: No antigen is known for it.

The CDR3 length is 15 residues. The ends were cut back, 6 bases at V and 8 bases at J, with 22 bases in the middle. By 5'RACE template switching, TCR cDNA was produced, with a universal primer site and UMIs added in the process. Each CDR3 protein gets one entry after TCRdb re-called the 5' RACE reads with MiXCR. The data show fewer than 650,000 distinct CDR3 sequences, 21% seen once. General study points: Clones that expanded after primary vaccination mostly reappeared after the booster (96% CD4, around 87% CD8).

This TCR derives from a man aged 18 to 29 who received the YFV17D yellow fever vaccine. J is TRBJ1-2 and V is TRBV12-3 or TRBV12-4; possibly TRBD1 for D (6 bases). The starting material was PBMCs, obtained less than 25 days after the first yellow fever vaccination. The CDR3 coding sequence is TGTGCCAGCAGCCTGAGGACGGCGGGACACACCGGCTACACCTTC. Residues: CASSLRTAGHTGYTF.